The 2 T cell receptor beta chains given below trace back to one sample, sequenced in a study of cytomegalovirus exposure and HLA in healthy donors. The PCR used 60 Vbeta and 13 Jbeta primers. Assay used: immunoSEQ multiplex PCR; TCRdb lists only in-frame clones, some missing. Of 150,000 to 200,000 clones listed, 75% to 90% are singletons. Sequencing was performed on PBMCs. All receptors come from a woman between 18 and 30 years old in good health and CMV-seronegative.

This rearrangement joins TRBV12-5 to TRBJ2-5; possibly TRBD1 for D (5 bases). The CDR3 spans 13 residues. Germline lookup yields CDR1 LGHNT and CDR2 FRNRAP. The germline V and J ends were trimmed by 6 bases and 1 base, with 9 bases remaining between them. CDR3 sequence: CASGYRSQETQYF. CDR3 in DNA: TGTGCTAGTGGGTACAGGTCCCAAGAGACCCAGTACTTC.

V gene TRBV13 combines with J gene TRBJ2-1; 8 bases line up with TRBD2. Germline trimming cut 0 bases from V and 2 bases from J; bases unmatched to any gene: 6. CDR1 and CDR2 from the germline V gene are PRHDT and FYEKMQ (reference sequence). The CDR3 length is 17 residues. CDR3 region: CASSLGSRGGPYNEQFF. The CDR3, as DNA: TGTGCCAGCAGCTTAGGGTCACGGGGGGGGCCCTACAATGAGCAGTTCTTC.